This TCR beta chain was profiled in a study of metastatic and nonmetastatic thyroid tumors. On the study more broadly: Repertoire data that came from the blood and tumor or nodule tissue of malignant and benign thyroid patients were compared. Study observations and caveats: In both blood and tumor samples, TCR beta diversity was reported significantly higher for malignant than benign nodules.

TCRdb re-processed the PCR reads through MiXCR. The data hold around 31,000 clones, with 20% to 25% observed a single time. Nobody among the patients had been given any treatment before thyroid surgery. The CDR3 consists of 13 residues. V lost 5 bases, J lost 4 bases, and 11 bases lay in between. Germline assignment: CDR1 MNHEY and CDR2 SMNVEV (reference sequence). This clone has just a few counts. The antigen remains unidentified. The source of this sequence is a male donor with papillary thyroid cancer or a benign thyroid nodule (not recorded which). Some clones in this sample may be carry-over from other donors' samples. Input material: tumor tissue. The chain employs TRBV27 and TRBJ1-1; D gene unclear. CDR3 sequence (DNA): TGTGCCAGCAGTATTGCGATGGGCACTGAAGCTTTCTTT. This gives the protein CASSIAMGTEAFF.